This entry lists 26 T cell receptor beta chains sequenced from one sample in a study of blood T cell repertoires in COVID-19. Produced via immunoSEQ multiplex PCR; TCRdb's table is partial and in-frame only. The table lists around 140,000 clones, 84% of them singletons. The sample was peripheral blood. These receptors came from a man between 60 and 75 years old with acute or convalescent COVID-19.

This chain uses TRBV12-3 or TRBV12-4 with TRBJ1-1; tentatively, D is TRBD1 (5 bases). The V gene lost 5 bases and the J gene lost 0 bases, with 7 bases spanning the gap. There are 13 residues in the CDR3. The CDR3 sequence is CASSAQVNTEAFF. The CDR3 DNA is TGTGCCAGCAGTGCACAGGTGAACACTGAAGCTTTCTTT.

The rearrangement uses TRBV7-2 and TRBJ1-5; maybe TRBD1 (5 bases). V was shortened by 1 base and J by 2 bases, with 9 bases between the two germline ends. Per germline, CDR1 SGHTA and CDR2 FQGNSA. CDR3 length: 15 residues. Written as DNA, the CDR3 is TGTGCCAGCAGCTTAGGACAGACTGGCAATCAGCCCCAGCATTTT. Protein: CASSLGQTGNQPQHF.

V is TRBV12-5 and J is TRBJ1-5; TRBD1 might be the D (6 bases). The V end lost 6 bases, the J end lost 0 bases, and 12 bases lay between the germline ends. The CDR3 loop spans 15 amino acids. The germline V gene encodes CDR1 LGHNT and CDR2 FRNRAP. CDR3 in amino acids: CASGLGQYSNQPQHF. CDR3 sequence (DNA): TGTGCTAGTGGGCTTGGACAGTATAGCAATCAGCCCCAGCATTTT.

The chain uses TRBV27 and TRBJ2-7; 9 bases are shared with TRBD1. V trimming: 4 bases; J trimming: 3 bases; junction bases outside the gene matches: 4. The CDR3 consists of 14 residues. CDR1 and CDR2 from the germline V gene are MNHEY and SMNVEV (reference sequence). CDR3 DNA sequence: TGTGCCAGCAGTTCACCGACAGGGGGCTACGAGCAGTACTTC. Protein sequence: CASSSPTGGYEQYF.

This clone was seen just once. The genes are TRBV7-2 and TRBJ1-5; 7 bases are shared with TRBD1. With 5 bases clipped from V and 5 bases from J, the junction kept 6 bases outside the gene matches. CDR1 and CDR2 from the germline V gene are SGHTA and FQGNSA. The CDR3 is 14 residues long. The CDR3 loop reads CASSQDRTYQPQHF. The DNA of the CDR3 is TGTGCCAGCAGCCAGGACAGGACCTATCAGCCCCAGCATTTT. The variable domain in full, completed from reference TRBV7-2 and TRBJ1-5, reads GAGVSQSPSNKVTEKGKDVELRCDPISGHTALYWYRQSLGQGLEFLIYFQGNSAPDKSGLPSDRFSAERTGGSVSTLTIQRTQQEDSAVYLCASSQDRTYQPQHFGDGTRLSIL.

In its sample, this clone was seen once. This chain connects TRBV3-1 (or the pseudogene TRBV3-2) to TRBJ2-1; D is perhaps TRBD1 (6 bases). CDR3 length: 16 residues. V lost 0 bases and J 9 bases, leaving 18 bases between the germline ends. CDR1 is LGHDT, CDR2 YNNKEL, per germline (reference sequence). The CDR3 spells CASSQEAGVGLGEQFF. The DNA for the CDR3 is TGTGCCAGCAGCCAAGAGGCAGGGGTCGGACTCGGTGAGCAGTTCTTC.

This clone was seen just once. The J gene is TRBJ2-2, the V gene TRBV25-1, with D perhaps TRBD2 (5 bases). The V and J ends lost 0 bases and 6 bases respectively, with 11 bases between them. Germline CDR1 and CDR2: MGHDK and SYGVNS. The CDR3 length is 15 residues. CDR3 residues: CASSEYRGFAGELFF. The CDR3 nucleotides read TGTGCCAGCAGTGAATACCGAGGGTTCGCCGGGGAGCTGTTTTTT. Variable domain in full (rest from reference TRBV25-1 and TRBJ2-2): EADIYQTPRYLVIGTGKKITLECSQTMGHDKMYWYQQDPGMELHLIHYSYGVNSTEKGDLSSESTVSRIRTEHFPLTLESARPSHTSQYLCASSEYRGFAGELFFGEGSRLTVL.

The CDR3 nucleotides read TGTGCCAGCAGCAGTGGGACTAGCGGGCCGCAGTTCTTC. Its translation: CASSSGTSGPQFF. The chain carries TRBV6-5 and TRBJ2-1, with 12 nucleotides matching TRBD2. The germline V gene has CDR1 MNHEY and CDR2 SVGAGI. This CDR3 is built from 13 residues. V was pared by 6 bases and J by 12 bases, with 6 bases of the junction left unmatched.

V usage is TRBV19 and J usage is TRBJ1-6, with 9 bases matching TRBD1. V lost 10 bases and J lost 7; bases outside the gene matches: 8. The germline gives CDR1 LNHDA, CDR2 SQIVND (reference sequence). The CDR3 is 14 amino acids. The CDR3 bases are TGTGCCACCAACTCTGGGACAGGGAATTCACCCCTCCACTTT. This codes for CATNSGTGNSPLHF.

V usage is TRBV19 and J usage is TRBJ1-2; no firm D call. This CDR3 has 14 residues. V gave up 1 base and J gave up 0 bases, with 6 bases separating them. Germline V gene lookup returns CDR1 LNHDA and CDR2 SQIVND (reference sequence). DNA for the CDR3: TGTGCCAGTAGTATAGCAGGTACTAACTATGGCTACACCTTC. This sequence encodes CASSIAGTNYGYTF.

The chain joins TRBV30 to TRBJ2-5; 7 bases map to TRBD2. Germline V CDR1 and CDR2: GTSNPN, SVGIG (reference sequence). The CDR3 has 15 amino acids. V shed 3 bases and J 4 bases; nucleotides not matched to a gene: 11. This chain's CDR3 is CAWRTTAWGGETQYF. In DNA form, the CDR3 reads TGTGCCTGGAGGACGACAGCGTGGGGGGGAGAGACCCAGTACTTC.

The chain carries TRBV27 and TRBJ1-1, with D hard to call. Trimming removed 5 bases from V and 0 bases from J, with 7 bases in between. The CDR3 spans 13 residues. The germline V gene has CDR1 MNHEY and CDR2 SMNVEV (reference sequence). Here the CDR3 reads CASSDSVNTEAFF. The CDR3 DNA reads TGTGCCAGCAGTGACTCAGTGAACACTGAAGCTTTCTTT.

As concerns this clone: At one of its ends the junction is not consistent with the germline gene, which may arise from a read error. This rearrangement joins TRBV5-4 to TRBJ2-3; 8 nucleotides agree with TRBD2. The germline V gene has CDR1 SGHNT and CDR2 YYREEE (reference sequence). This CDR3 has 14 residues. CDR3 DNA sequence: TGTGCCAGCGGCTTAGCGGGGTCCACAGATACGCAGTATTTT. This translates into CASGLAGSTDTQYF.

This clone has only one observation. Other DNA sequences in the sample encode the same CDR3. The rearrangement uses TRBV5-1 and TRBJ1-2; the D gene is possibly TRBD1 (5 bases). V dropped 0 bases and J dropped 2 bases, with 8 bases sitting between them. This CDR3 has 14 amino acids. Germline-derived CDR1 and CDR2 are SGHRS and YFSETQ. This CDR3 reads CASSLGGLNYGYTF. The CDR3 DNA reads TGCGCCAGCAGCTTGGGGGGACTGAACTATGGCTACACCTTC.

The chain couples TRBV6-5 to TRBJ1-4; possible D gene TRBD1, 6 bases. Germline CDR1 is MNHEY and CDR2 is SVGAGI. There are 12 residues in the CDR3. V dropped 6 bases and J dropped 6 bases, with 8 bases sitting between them. The CDR3 is CASRTGYEKLFF. The CDR3 DNA reads TGTGCCAGCAGAACAGGGTATGAAAAACTGTTTTTT.

The rearrangement links TRBV24-1 to TRBJ2-3, with 7 bases lining up with TRBD1. Per the germline V gene, CDR1 is KGHDR and CDR2 is SFDVKD. This CDR3 has 18 residues. The ends lost 5 bases at V and 4 bases at J; junction bases unmatched: 17. As DNA, the CDR3 is TGTGCCACCAGTGGGCAGGGGGACCATACCGCGCCCGCAGATACGCAGTATTTT. Protein sequence: CATSGQGDHTAPADTQYF.

V gene TRBV9 combines with J gene TRBJ2-2; TRBD2 matches 8 bases. V lost 5 bases, J lost 7 bases, and 7 bases stayed unmatched. CDR1 SGDLS and CDR2 YYNGEE come from the germline V gene. The CDR3 runs to 14 residues. CDR3 amino acids: CASRPAGAVGELFF. The CDR3 DNA sequence: TGTGCCAGCAGACCAGCGGGAGCAGTCGGGGAGCTGTTTTTT.

V usage is TRBV28 and J usage is TRBJ2-7; 7 bases line up with TRBD1. CDR3 length equals 13 residues. The germline V gene encodes CDR1 MDHEN and CDR2 SYDVKM. Trimming took 11 bases from V and 2 from J; bases not matched to a gene: 9. CDR3 region: CASYGQGAYEQYF. The DNA for the CDR3 is TGTGCCTCTTATGGGCAGGGGGCCTACGAGCAGTACTTC.

The chain has TRBV7-8 and TRBJ2-3; TRBD2 is a possible D gene (6 bases). The CDR3 length is 15 residues. CDR1 and CDR2 (germline): SGHVS, FQNEAQ. The V end was cut by 6 bases, the J end by 0 bases, with 13 bases between. The CDR3 reads CASSYLGTSTDTQYF. CDR3 sequence (DNA): TGTGCCAGCAGTTATCTGGGGACTAGCACAGATACGCAGTATTTT.

This clone was found once. This sequence joins TRBV19 and TRBJ2-7, with D possibly TRBD1 on 5 matching bases. This CDR3 is 13 amino acids long. Trimming pared 3 bases from V and 6 bases from J, leaving 12 bases between. The germline CDR1 and CDR2 sequences are LNHDA and SQIVND (reference sequence). The CDR3 reads CASSIGRDVEQYF. For the CDR3, the DNA is TGTGCCAGTAGTATTGGCAGGGATGTCGAGCAGTACTTC.

The V call is TRBV6-5, the J call TRBJ2-7; no definite D call. The CDR3 extends over 14 amino acids. Trimming shortened V by 1 base and J by 4 bases, and 11 bases separated the two germline ends. Germline V gene sequence: CDR1 MNHEY, CDR2 SVGAGI. The CDR3 nucleotides are TGTGCCAGCAGTTACTTCCAGGATGGGTACGAGCAGTACTTC. Amino acids: CASSYFQDGYEQYF.

This sequence joins TRBV5-6 and TRBJ2-7; tentatively, D is TRBD1 (5 bases). Per the germline V gene, CDR1 is SGHDT and CDR2 is YYEEEE. The CDR3 is 12 residues long. The V end lost 5 bases, the J end lost 6 bases, and 12 bases lay between the germline ends. CDR3 nucleotides: TGTGCCAGCAGGGTCAGGGTCGGCGAGCAGTACTTC. Translation: CASRVRVGEQYF.

The V call is TRBV24-1, the J call TRBJ1-2; a weak D match, TRBD1 (5 bases). This CDR3 is 13 amino acids long. The germline V gene encodes CDR1 KGHDR and CDR2 SFDVKD. Trimming removed 3 bases at V and 8 bases at J, with 12 bases between. The CDR3 region has the DNA TGTGCCACCAGTGATCCGACAGCAAAGGGCTACACCTTC. Encoded protein: CATSDPTAKGYTF.

The rearrangement uses TRBV5-7 and TRBJ2-1; maybe TRBD1 (6 bases). TRBV5-7 is filed as an ORF, its function uncertain. The CDR3 consists of 11 residues. Trimming took off 3 bases at V and 11 bases at J, with 9 bases between the two ends. CDR3 sequence reads: CASSSGQQQFF. CDR3 DNA sequence: TGTGCCAGCAGCTCCGGACAGCAGCAGTTCTTC.

This clone has more than one count but fewer than ten. This chain joins TRBV5-4 and TRBJ2-7; 7 bases are a match to TRBD1. V lost 4 bases, J lost 4 bases, and 14 bases stayed unmatched. The CDR3 has 16 residues. The V gene's germline CDR1 is SGHNT and CDR2 YYREEE (reference sequence). CDR3 amino acids: CASSRWKEGARYEQYF. The CDR3 DNA sequence: TGTGCCAGCAGCCGATGGAAAGAGGGGGCGAGGTACGAGCAGTACTTC.

This chain uses TRBV5-4 with TRBJ2-3; maybe TRBD1 (5 bases). Germline V gene lookup returns CDR1 SGHNT and CDR2 YYREEE (reference sequence). V was shortened by 1 base and J by 3 bases, with 9 bases between the two germline ends. This CDR3 contains 14 residues. The CDR3 DNA reads as TGTGCCAGCAGCTTGACAGGACCGACAGATACGCAGTATTTT. It specifies CASSLTGPTDTQYF.